These 18 T cell receptor beta chains came from one sample sequenced in a study of human versus mouse CDR3 diversity and MHC coevolution. TCRdb's table, derived via immunoSEQ multiplex PCR, lists solely in-frame clones and lacks some. The table lists about 77,000 clones, 85% to 95% of them singletons. The sample was naive CD4+ T cells from blood. Noted subset: CD45RO-negative CD62L-positive naive CD4 T cells. The receptors stem from a person between 25 and 70 years old in good health.

This rearrangement joins TRBV5-1 to TRBJ2-3; the D is unclear. V was cut by 0 bases and J by 2 bases, with 7 bases left in between. This CDR3 comprises 14 residues. CDR1 is SGHRS and CDR2 is YFSETQ in the germline V gene. The CDR3 region is CASSLVPSTDTQYF. The CDR3 DNA reads as TGCGCCAGCAGCTTGGTCCCCTCCACAGATACGCAGTATTTT.

The chain employs TRBV5-1 and TRBJ2-7, with 7 bases fitting TRBD1. Germline trimming cut 7 bases from V and 0 bases from J; bases unmatched to any gene: 7. The CDR3 covers 14 residues. From germline, CDR1 is SGHRS and CDR2 YFSETQ. In DNA form, the CDR3 reads TGCGCCAGCCGCCCCGGGACAGCCTCCTACGAGCAGTACTTC. Translated: CASRPGTASYEQYF.

The V gene is TRBV30, the J gene TRBJ1-2; 7 bases are a match to TRBD1. V gave up 1 base and J gave up 8 bases; unmatched junction bases: 7. Germline V gene sequence: CDR1 GTSNPN, CDR2 SVGIG (reference sequence). CDR3 length: 13 residues. For the CDR3, the DNA is TGTGCCTGGAGTGCCGTAGGGGGCGCCGGCTACACCTTC. It encodes CAWSAVGGAGYTF.

The chain is built from TRBV5-6 and TRBJ1-3; 10 nucleotides align to TRBD1. Germline V gene sequence: CDR1 SGHDT, CDR2 YYEEEE. The junction had 7 bases not matched to a gene; V was cut back by 4 bases and J by 0 bases. CDR3 length: 17 residues. The CDR3 nucleotides read TGTGCCAGCAGCCCTGGGACAGGGGCTTTCTCTGGAAACACCATATATTTT. Protein: CASSPGTGAFSGNTIYF.

Concerning this clone itself: The junction departs from the called germline gene at one end, perhaps through a read error. This chain connects TRBV28 to TRBJ2-7; D uncertain. CDR3 length: 13 amino acids. Germline values: CDR1 MDHEN, CDR2 SYDVKM. This CDR3 is CASRTTAHYVPDF. The CDR3 nucleotides are TGTGCCAGCAGAACCACGGCCCACTATGTCCCGGACTTC.

The V and J genes are TRBV7-9 and TRBJ2-2; 8 nucleotides align to TRBD1. Germline V gives CDR1 SEHNR, CDR2 FQNEAQ (reference sequence). V gave up 2 bases and J gave up 9 bases; unmatched junction bases: 8. The CDR3 length is 15 residues. The CDR3 nucleotides are TGTGCCAGCAGCTTACAGGGGGCCCCCCGTCGGGAGCTGTTTTTT. This sequence encodes CASSLQGAPRRELFF. Full variable domain (outside the CDR3, taken from reference TRBV7-9 and TRBJ2-2): DTGVSQNPRHKITKRGQNVTFRCDPISEHNRLYWYRQTLGQGPEFLTYFQNEAQLEKSRLLSDRFSAERPKGSFSTLEIQRTEQGDSAMYLCASSLQGAPRRELFFGEGSRLTVL.

This chain joins TRBV5-1 and TRBJ1-4; perhaps TRBD1 as D (6 bases). The V end was cut by 0 bases, the J end by 8 bases, with 14 bases between. Germline lookup yields CDR1 SGHRS and CDR2 YFSETQ. This CDR3 spans 15 amino acids. The CDR3 nucleotides read TGCGCCAGCAGCTTGGAAGGGGGAGGGACGGAAAAACTGTTTTTT. This sequence encodes CASSLEGGGTEKLFF.

The V call is TRBV6-6, the J call TRBJ2-1; TRBD1 might be the D (5 bases). The CDR3 has 14 residues. Per the germline V gene, CDR1 is MNHNY and CDR2 is SVGAGI (reference sequence). Trimming shortened V by 6 bases and J by 1 base, and 10 bases separated the two germline ends. The CDR3, as DNA: TGTGCCAGCAGCACAGGCTCGTCCTACAATGAGCAGTTCTTC. This gives the protein CASSTGSSYNEQFF.

The V gene is TRBV7-2, the J gene TRBJ1-1; 9 nucleotides agree with TRBD1. The CDR3 is 15 residues long. Looked up from germline, CDR1 is SGHTA and CDR2 is FQGNSA. V gave up 5 bases and J gave up 3 bases; unmatched junction bases: 7. The DNA for the CDR3 is TGTGCCAGCAGCCCAGGCGGGACAGGGTACACTGAAGCTTTCTTT. Translated, it gives CASSPGGTGYTEAFF.

J is TRBJ1-1 and V is TRBV30; a weak D match, TRBD1 (6 bases). Germline V gene data show CDR1 as GTSNPN and CDR2 as SVGIG (reference sequence). Deletions cut 8 bases from V and 6 bases from J, with 16 bases between. This CDR3 region has 12 residues. The CDR3, as DNA: TGTGCCGGCTCACAGGGTGACTCTGAAGCTTTCTTT. This sequence encodes CAGSQGDSEAFF. Filled out from reference TRBV30 and TRBJ1-1, the complete variable domain reads SQTIHQWPATLVQPVGSPLSLECTVEGTSNPNLYWYRQAAGRGLQLLFYSVGIGQISSEVPQNLSASRPQDRQFILSSKKLLLSDSGFYLCAGSQGDSEAFFGQGTRLTVV.

The J gene is TRBJ2-1, the V gene TRBV5-1, with D perhaps matching TRBD2 (7 bases). CDR1 and CDR2 (germline): SGHRS, YFSETQ. This CDR3 is built from 16 residues. V was pared by 0 bases and J by 2 bases, with 12 bases between. CDR3 nucleotides: TGCGCCAGCAGCTTGGTAGGGGGACTAACCTACAATGAGCAGTTCTTC. Its protein product is CASSLVGGLTYNEQFF.

The chain links TRBV6-5 to TRBJ2-3, with D maybe TRBD2 (6 bases). Trimming stripped 5 bases from V and 1 base from J, with 13 bases between. The CDR3 is 15 residues long. Germline loops: CDR1 MNHEY, CDR2 SVGAGI. DNA for the CDR3: TGTGCCAGCAGTCGTGCGGGGCTGGGCACAGATACGCAGTATTTT. The encoded protein is CASSRAGLGTDTQYF.

This chain links TRBV11-2 with TRBJ2-2, with 8 bases aligning to TRBD2. From germline, CDR1 is SGHAT and CDR2 FQNNGV. V lost 2 bases to trimming and J lost 4 bases; unmatched junction nucleotides: 6. The CDR3 covers 16 residues. The CDR3 region is CASSLRAGVGTGELFF. CDR3 sequence (DNA): TGTGCCAGCAGCTTACGAGCGGGAGTCGGCACCGGGGAGCTGTTTTTT. The variable domain in full, completed from reference TRBV11-2 and TRBJ2-2, reads EAGVAQSPRYKIIEKRQSVAFWCNPISGHATLYWYQQILGQGPKLLIQFQNNGVVDDSQLPKDRFSAERLKGVDSTLKIQPAKLEDSAVYLCASSLRAGVGTGELFFGEGSRLTVL.

This clone was recorded only once. The chain employs TRBV30 and TRBJ1-4; TRBD1 agrees at 11 bases. CDR3 length: 14 residues. Germline V CDR1 and CDR2: GTSNPN, SVGIG (reference sequence). V lost 0 bases to trimming and J lost 7 bases; unmatched junction nucleotides: 1. CDR3 sequence (DNA): TGTGCCTGGAGTGTGGACAGGGGGCTTGAAAAACTGTTTTTT. Amino acids: CAWSVDRGLEKLFF.

The genes are TRBV30 and TRBJ2-2; a weak D match, TRBD1 (5 bases). This CDR3 comprises 14 residues. The V gene lost 2 bases and the J gene lost 4 bases, with 11 bases spanning the gap. The germline V gene encodes CDR1 GTSNPN and CDR2 SVGIG (reference sequence). CDR3 nucleotide sequence: TGTGCCTGGAGTATCCAGGGCAGCACCGGGGAGCTGTTTTTT. Amino acid sequence: CAWSIQGSTGELFF.

The gene calls are TRBV10-2 and TRBJ2-2; 9 positions agree with TRBD2. The ends lost 5 bases at V and 3 bases at J; junction bases unmatched: 7. This CDR3 region has 16 residues. Per the germline V gene, CDR1 is WSHSY and CDR2 is SAAADI. CDR3 DNA sequence: TGCGCCAGCAGTAGAGGCGGCGGGAGGGACACCGGGGAGCTGTTTTTT. It yields the protein CASSRGGGRDTGELFF.

V is TRBV7-2 and J is TRBJ2-1; 8 bases are shared with TRBD1. Germline-derived CDR1 and CDR2 are SGHTA and FQGNSA. This CDR3 region has 15 residues. V lost 5 bases and J lost 4; bases outside the gene matches: 7. The CDR3 spells CASSDWTGTYNEQFF. The CDR3 DNA sequence: TGTGCCAGCAGCGACTGGACAGGGACTTACAATGAGCAGTTCTTC.

This chain connects TRBV5-1 to TRBJ2-7; TRBD1 is a possible D gene (6 bases). The V end lost 0 bases, the J end lost 2 bases, and 9 bases lay between the germline ends. The CDR3 covers 14 residues. Germline-derived CDR1 and CDR2 are SGHRS and YFSETQ. The CDR3 region is CASSLGTVAYEQYF. The CDR3 region has the DNA TGCGCCAGCAGCTTGGGGACAGTGGCCTACGAGCAGTACTTC.